This record looks at one TCR beta chain sequence and its context. Its specificity is not known. There are 15 residues in the CDR3. The V and J ends lost 3 bases and 5 bases respectively, with 14 bases between them. CDR1 is LNHNV, CDR2 YYDKDF, per germline (reference sequence). These data originate in a study of T cell responses to AZD1222 COVID-19 vaccine. Study-wide context: It was second doses at about 4 or about 12 weeks that were pooled.

Study results and caveats: Donors skewed white British and female; clonal diversity was possibly underestimated.

The table came from immunoSEQ multiplex PCR; TCRdb's copy has only in-frame clones and leaves some out. The table lists under 200,000 clones, about 95% of them singletons, with 0.64% in the top ten. This specimen consisted of peripheral blood, obtained on day 0 of AZD1222 vaccination. This chain connects TRBV15 to TRBJ1-5; D not certain. This sequence originates from an adult in good health. CDR3 in DNA: TGTGCCACCAGCAGTTCACTCGTCGGGGATCAGCCCCAGCATTTT. This gives the protein CATSSSLVGDQPQHF. Full variable domain (outside the CDR3, taken from reference TRBV15 and TRBJ1-5): DAMVIQNPRYQVTQFGKPVTLSCSQTLNHNVMYWYQQKSSQAPKLLFHYYDKDFNNEADTPDNFQSRRPNTSFCFLDIRSPGLGDTAMYLCATSSSLVGDQPQHFGDGTRLSIL.